This TCR beta chain was sequenced in a study of T cell responses to AZD1222 COVID-19 vaccine. Study outcomes and limitations: Among the donors, most were white British and more were female, and clonal diversity was possibly underestimated.

After removal of 3 bases from V and 7 bases from J, the junction contained 5 bases not matched to a gene. Germline values: CDR1 KGHSH, CDR2 LQKENI. The CDR3 spans 14 residues. Researchers grouped second doses given at about 4 or about 12 weeks into one pool. Libraries were prepared by immunoSEQ multiplex PCR; TCRdb keeps only in-frame clonotypes and omits some of them. The sample records about 200,000 clones, approximately 93% being singletons. As regards this clone: The antigen remains unidentified.

This chain uses TRBV18 with TRBJ1-5, with 8 bases matching TRBD1. The sample consisted of peripheral blood, taken 28 days after the second AZD1222 dose. The origin of this receptor is an adult who received the AZD1222 COVID-19 vaccine. The CDR3 region is CASSPTGDGQPQHF. CDR3 nucleotide sequence: TGTGCCAGCTCACCGACAGGGGACGGCCAGCCCCAGCATTTT. The full variable domain, its missing parts supplied by reference TRBV18 and TRBJ1-5, is NAGVMQNPRHLVRRRGQEARLRCSPMKGHSHVYWYRQLPEEGLKFMVYLQKENIIDESGMPKERFSAEFPKEGPSILRIQQVVRGDSAAYFCASSPTGDGQPQHFGDGTRLSIL.